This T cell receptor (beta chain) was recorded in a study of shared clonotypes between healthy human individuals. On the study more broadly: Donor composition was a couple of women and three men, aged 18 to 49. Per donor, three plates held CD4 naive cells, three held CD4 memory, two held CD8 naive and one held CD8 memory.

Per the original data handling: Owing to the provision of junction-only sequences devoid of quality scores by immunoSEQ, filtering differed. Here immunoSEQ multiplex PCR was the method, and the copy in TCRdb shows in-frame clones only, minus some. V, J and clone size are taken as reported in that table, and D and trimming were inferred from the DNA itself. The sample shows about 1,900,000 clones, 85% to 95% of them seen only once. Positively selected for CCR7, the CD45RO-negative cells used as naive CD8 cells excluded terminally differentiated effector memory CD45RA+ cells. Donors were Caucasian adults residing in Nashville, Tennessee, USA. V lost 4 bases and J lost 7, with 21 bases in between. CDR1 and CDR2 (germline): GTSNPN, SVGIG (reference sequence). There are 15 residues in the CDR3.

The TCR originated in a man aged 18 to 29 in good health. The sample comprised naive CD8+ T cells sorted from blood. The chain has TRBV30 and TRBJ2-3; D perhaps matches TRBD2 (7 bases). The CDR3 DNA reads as TGTGCCTGGACGGGGGGCAGCGGGGTTTCAAATACGCAGTATTTT. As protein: CAWTGGSGVSNTQYF.